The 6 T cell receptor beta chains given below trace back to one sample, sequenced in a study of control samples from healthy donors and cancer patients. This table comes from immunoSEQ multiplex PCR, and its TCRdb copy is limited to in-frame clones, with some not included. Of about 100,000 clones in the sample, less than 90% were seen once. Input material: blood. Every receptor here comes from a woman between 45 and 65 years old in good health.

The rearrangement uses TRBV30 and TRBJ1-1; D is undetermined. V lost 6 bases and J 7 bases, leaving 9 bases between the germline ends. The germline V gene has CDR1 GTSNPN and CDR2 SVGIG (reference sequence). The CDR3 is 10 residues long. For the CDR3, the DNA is TGTGCCTGTGAAATGCGTGAAGCTTTCTTT. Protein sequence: CACEMREAFF. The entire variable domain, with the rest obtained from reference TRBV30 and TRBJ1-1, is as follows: SQTIHQWPATLVQPVGSPLSLECTVEGTSNPNLYWYRQAAGRGLQLLFYSVGIGQISSEVPQNLSASRPQDRQFILSSKKLLLSDSGFYLCACEMREAFFGQGTRLTVV.

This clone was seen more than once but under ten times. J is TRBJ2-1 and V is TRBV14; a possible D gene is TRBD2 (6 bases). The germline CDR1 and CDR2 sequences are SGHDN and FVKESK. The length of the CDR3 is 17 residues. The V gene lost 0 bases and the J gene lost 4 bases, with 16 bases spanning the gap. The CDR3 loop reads CASSQDHMREAYNEQFF. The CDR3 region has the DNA TGTGCCAGCAGCCAAGATCATATGCGGGAAGCATACAATGAGCAGTTCTTC.

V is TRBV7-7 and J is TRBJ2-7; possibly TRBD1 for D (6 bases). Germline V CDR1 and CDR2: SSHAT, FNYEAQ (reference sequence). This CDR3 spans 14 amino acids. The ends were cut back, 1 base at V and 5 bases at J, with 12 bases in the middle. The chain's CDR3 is CASSLGAGVDEQYV. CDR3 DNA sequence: TGTGCCAGCAGCTTAGGGGCAGGGGTCGACGAGCAGTACGTC.

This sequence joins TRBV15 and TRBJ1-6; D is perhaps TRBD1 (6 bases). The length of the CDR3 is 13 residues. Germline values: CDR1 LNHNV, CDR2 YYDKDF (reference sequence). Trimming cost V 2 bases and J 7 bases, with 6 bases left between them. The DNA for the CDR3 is TGTGCCACCAGCAGAACAGGGAATTCACCCCTCCACTTT. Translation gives CATSRTGNSPLHF.

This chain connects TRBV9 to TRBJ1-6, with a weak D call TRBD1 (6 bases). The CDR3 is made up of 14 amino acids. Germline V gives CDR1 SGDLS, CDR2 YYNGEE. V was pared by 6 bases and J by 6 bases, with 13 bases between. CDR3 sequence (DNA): TGTGCCAGCACCACGGGACACCCTAATTCACCCCTCCACTTT. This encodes CASTTGHPNSPLHF. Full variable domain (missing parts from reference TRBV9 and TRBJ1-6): DSGVTQTPKHLITATGQRVTLRCSPRSGDLSVYWYQQSLDQGLQFLIQYYNGEERAKGNILERFSAQQFPDLHSELNLSSLELGDSALYFCASTTGHPNSPLHFGNGTRLTVT.

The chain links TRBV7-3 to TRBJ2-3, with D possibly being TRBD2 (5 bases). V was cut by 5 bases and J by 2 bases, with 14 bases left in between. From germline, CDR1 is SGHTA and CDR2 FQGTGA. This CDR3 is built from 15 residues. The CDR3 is CASSLGLGLTDTQYF. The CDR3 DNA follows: TGTGCCAGCAGCCTCGGACTGGGCCTCACAGATACGCAGTATTTT.